One sample yielded the 26 T cell receptor beta chains listed below, sequenced in a study of OX40 agonist ivuxolimab in advanced cancers. The library was built by means of the immunoSEQ multiplex PCR assay. TCRdb holds this immuneACCESS table with in-frame rearrangements only. Some clones are missing; in checked studies, unresolved V genes explain under half, and the rest has no known cause. Across this sample there are 9,000 to 13,000 clones, with 77% seen only once. The ten largest account for roughly a third of the sample. Sequenced here: CD4+ or CD8+ T cells sorted from blood, sampled in a trial of the OX40 agonist ivuxolimab. The receptors originated from an adult with an advanced solid tumor such as melanoma, head and neck, liver or kidney cancer.

This chain joins TRBV11-3 and TRBJ1-1, with D uncertain. Germline V gene lookup returns CDR1 SGHNT and CDR2 YENEEA. The CDR3 is made up of 15 amino acids. V was cut by 1 base and J by 11 bases, with 20 bases left in between. CDR3 sequence (DNA): TGTGCCAGCAGCTTAGGTCTTCGAGATTGCAGGTTGGCTTTCTTT. Residues: CASSLGLRDCRLAFF.

The V and J genes are TRBV4-1 and TRBJ1-6; perhaps TRBD1 as D (5 bases). The germline gives CDR1 MGHRA, CDR2 YSYEKL. V lost 0 bases, J lost 9 bases, and 18 bases lay in between. The CDR3 is 17 residues long. This CDR3 reads CASSQEGPGSLGSPLHF. In DNA, the CDR3 is TGCGCCAGCAGCCAAGAGGGCCCAGGGAGTTTGGGTTCACCCCTCCACTTT.

Only a few counts were recorded for this clone. This sequence joins TRBV6-4 and TRBJ1-2, with a possible D match to TRBD1 (6 bases). The V gene lost 2 bases and the J gene lost 5 bases, with 15 bases spanning the gap. The CDR3 covers 15 residues. The germline V gene encodes CDR1 MRHNA and CDR2 SNTAGT. CDR3 coding DNA: TGTGCCAGCAGTGACAGGACAGACGGGGGATATGGCTACACCTTC. It encodes CASSDRTDGGYGYTF.

This clone was detected a few times. V and J are TRBV5-1 and TRBJ1-1, with 8 bases identical to TRBD1. J lost 3 bases, V lost 0 bases, and 16 bases had no gene match. This CDR3 is 19 amino acids long. Germline CDR1 and CDR2: SGHRS and YFSETQ. In nucleotides, the CDR3 is TGCGCCAGCAGCTTGGGCCCGGCAGGGGGCAAAGGGGCGGACACTGAAGCTTTCTTT. It codes for CASSLGPAGGKGADTEAFF.

The chain joins TRBV19 to TRBJ2-7; D perhaps matches TRBD1 (6 bases). The germline V gene has CDR1 LNHDA and CDR2 SQIVND (reference sequence). Between the trimmed V and J ends, which lost 0 bases and 6 bases, there was a span of 15 bases. This CDR3 comprises 15 residues. CDR3 sequence reads: CASSIDLGASGEQYF. Written as DNA, the CDR3 is TGTGCCAGTAGTATAGATCTGGGGGCCTCTGGCGAGCAGTACTTC.

This chain joins TRBV28 and TRBJ1-5; D possibly corresponds to TRBD1 (5 bases). Deletions cut 1 base from V and 4 bases from J, with 11 bases between. This CDR3 is 15 amino acids long. CDR1 is MDHEN and CDR2 is SYDVKM in the germline V gene. This chain's CDR3 is CASSLLGGGNQPQHF. The CDR3 DNA follows: TGTGCCAGCAGTTTATTAGGTGGGGGTAATCAGCCCCAGCATTTT.

CDR3 bases: TGTGCCAGCAGCGCCACGGACAGGGGATTTTATGATACGCAGTATTTT. Protein sequence: CASSATDRGFYDTQYF. The V call is TRBV7-2, the J call TRBJ2-3; 9 bases line up with TRBD1. This CDR3 comprises 16 residues. The V gene's germline CDR1 is SGHTA and CDR2 FQGNSA. J lost 6 bases, V lost 5 bases, and 12 bases had no gene match.

The count of this clone is one. This chain links TRBV27 with TRBJ2-2, with D hard to call. The CDR3 has 14 residues. From germline, CDR1 is MNHEY and CDR2 SMNVEV (reference sequence). V was shortened by 0 bases and J by 1 base, with 3 bases between the two germline ends. This chain's CDR3 is CASSLSQNTGELFF. DNA for the CDR3: TGTGCCAGCAGTTTATCCCAGAACACCGGGGAGCTGTTTTTT.

This clone showed up just once. The V gene is TRBV6-5, the J gene TRBJ1-5; TRBD1 might be the D (5 bases). The CDR3 is made up of 13 amino acids. Trimming took off 5 bases at V and 5 bases at J, with 10 bases between the two ends. Germline V gene lookup returns CDR1 MNHEY and CDR2 SVGAGI. The CDR3 spells CASSPRVDQPQHF. The CDR3 DNA is TGTGCCAGCAGTCCCAGGGTCGATCAGCCCCAGCATTTT.

For this clone: Mismatch with germline at one junction end may stem from a read error. The V and J genes are TRBV5-1 and TRBJ2-3, with 8 bases identical to TRBD1. Per the germline V gene, CDR1 is SGHRS and CDR2 is YFSETQ. There are 14 residues in the CDR3. The CDR3 nucleotides read TGCGCCAGCAGTTTGGGACAGGTAGGAGATACGCAGTATTTT. This translates into CASSLGQVGDTQYF.

CDR3 amino acids: CASSASGTGVNEQFF. The CDR3 coding sequence is TGTGCCAGCAGCGCTTCCGGGACAGGGGTGAATGAGCAGTTCTTC. The chain has TRBV9 and TRBJ2-1, with 10 bases identical to TRBD1. After removal of 3 bases from V and 7 bases from J, the junction contained 7 bases not matched to a gene. This CDR3 comprises 15 residues. In germline, CDR1 is SGDLS, CDR2 YYNGEE.

This clone appeared a few times. The chain recombines TRBV14 with TRBJ1-1; TRBD1 is a possible D gene (6 bases). V was clipped by 4 bases and J by 1 base, with 10 bases between them. The CDR3 contains 14 residues. Germline CDR1 SGHDN, CDR2 FVKESK. The CDR3 protein is CASSLGQGNTEAFF. CDR3 DNA: TGTGCCAGCAGCCTGGGACAAGGGAACACTGAAGCTTTCTTT. Filled out from reference TRBV14 and TRBJ1-1, the complete variable domain reads EAGVTQFPSHSVIEKGQTVTLRCDPISGHDNLYWYRRVMGKEIKFLLHFVKESKQDESGMPNNRFLAERTGGTYSTLKVQPAELEDSGVYFCASSLGQGNTEAFFGQGTRLTVV.

The chain employs TRBV6-5 and TRBJ2-2; D unclear. Per germline, CDR1 MNHEY and CDR2 SVGAGI. CDR3 size: 13 residues. Trimming shortened V by 4 bases and J by 5 bases, and 8 bases separated the two germline ends. The CDR3 nucleotides read TGTGCCAGCAGTTTTTCACTTACCGGGGAGCTGTTTTTT. Residues: CASSFSLTGELFF.

This sequence joins TRBV7-6 and TRBJ2-7; TRBD1 matches at 7 bases. CDR3 length: 17 residues. Germline CDR1 reads SGHVS; CDR2 reads FNYEAQ. Trimming cost V 0 bases and J 2 bases; bases outside gene matches: 10. The CDR3 spells CASSLAAGDRAPYEQYF. CDR3 in DNA: TGTGCCAGCAGCTTAGCGGCCGGCGACAGGGCCCCCTACGAGCAGTACTTC.

The count of this clone is one. This sequence joins TRBV7-6 and TRBJ2-3; 9 nucleotides line up with TRBD2. After removal of 4 bases from V and 9 bases from J, the junction contained 11 bases not matched to a gene. The germline CDR1 and CDR2 sequences are SGHVS and FNYEAQ. The CDR3 spans 15 residues. CDR3 DNA: TGTGCCAGCAGCTCCAGGGAGGCGGGGGGGCGGACGCAGTATTTT. It translates to CASSSREAGGRTQYF. The variable domain in full, completed from reference TRBV7-6 and TRBJ2-3, reads GAGVSQSPRYKVTKRGQDVALRCDPISGHVSLYWYRQALGQGPEFLTYFNYEAQQDKSGLPNDRFSAERPEGSISTLTIQRTEQRDSAMYRCASSSREAGGRTQYFGPGTRLTVL.

The rearrangement links TRBV7-2 to TRBJ2-5; D not resolved. Trimming cost V 2 bases and J 2 bases, with 6 bases left between them. The length of the CDR3 is 13 residues. Germline loops: CDR1 SGHTA, CDR2 FQGNSA. The CDR3: CASSLTVQETQYF. In DNA form, the CDR3 reads TGTGCCAGCAGCTTAACTGTACAAGAGACCCAGTACTTC.

Judged by abundance, this clone is large. This rearrangement joins TRBV4-1 to TRBJ2-7; D is ambiguous. The CDR3 totals 11 residues. Germline CDR1 and CDR2: MGHRA and YSYEKL. Trimming removed 8 bases from V and 4 bases from J, with 9 bases in between. CDR3 DNA: TGCGCCAGCCCCCCTCCTTACGAGCAGTACTTC. Encoded protein: CASPPPYEQYF.

V is TRBV19 and J is TRBJ2-7; possible D gene TRBD2, 6 bases. V was shortened by 6 bases and J by 1 base, with 13 bases between the two germline ends. This CDR3 spans 14 amino acids. Per the germline V gene, CDR1 is LNHDA and CDR2 is SQIVND (reference sequence). The CDR3 coding sequence is TGTGCCAGTAGGCCCCGGGAGTTATCCTACGAGCAGTACTTC. It translates to CASRPRELSYEQYF.

V and J are TRBV5-1 and TRBJ2-3, with 7 bases aligning to TRBD2. V was pared by 5 bases and J by 1 base, with 10 bases of the junction left unmatched. Per germline, CDR1 SGHRS and CDR2 YFSETQ. The CDR3 length is 16 residues. CDR3 protein: CASSRLALERTDTQYF. For the CDR3, the DNA is TGCGCCAGCAGTAGACTAGCTCTCGAGCGCACAGATACGCAGTATTTT.

The chain carries TRBV25-1 and TRBJ2-3; D is perhaps TRBD1 (6 bases). Trimming left V 4 bases short and J 1 base short, with 18 bases between. Germline-derived CDR1 and CDR2 are MGHDK and SYGVNS. The CDR3 is made up of 17 amino acids. Written as DNA, the CDR3 is TGTGCCAGCAGTGGTCGGGACATCTTTTACGGCACAGATACGCAGTATTTT. Protein sequence: CASSGRDIFYGTDTQYF.

V gene TRBV7-9 combines with J gene TRBJ2-7, with 7 bases identical to TRBD2. With 7 bases clipped from V and 0 bases from J, the junction kept 12 bases outside the gene matches. Germline V gene data show CDR1 as SEHNR and CDR2 as FQNEAQ (reference sequence). This CDR3 spans 16 amino acids. CDR3 nucleotides: TGTGCCAGCATTCCTTCAGGGACTACGAGCTCCTACGAGCAGTACTTC. Protein product: CASIPSGTTSSYEQYF. The entire variable domain, with the rest obtained from reference TRBV7-9 and TRBJ2-7, is as follows: DTGVSQNPRHKITKRGQNVTFRCDPISEHNRLYWYRQTLGQGPEFLTYFQNEAQLEKSRLLSDRFSAERPKGSFSTLEIQRTEQGDSAMYLCASIPSGTTSSYEQYFGPGTRLTVT.

This chain uses TRBV27 with TRBJ2-1; D is perhaps TRBD2 (5 bases). Germline values: CDR1 MNHEY, CDR2 SMNVEV (reference sequence). The CDR3 totals 13 residues. Trimming stripped 5 bases from V and 6 bases from J, with 11 bases between. CDR3 bases: TGTGCCAGCAGTAGCGGTAAGGGCAATGAGCAGTTCTTC. This codes for CASSSGKGNEQFF.

The J gene is TRBJ2-1, the V gene TRBV6-4; TRBD2 agrees at 13 bases. The CDR3 length is 15 residues. With V trimmed by 4 bases and J by 6 bases, 3 bases remained unmatched. The germline V gene encodes CDR1 MRHNA and CDR2 SNTAGT. Here the CDR3 reads CASSGLAGGVNEQFF. The CDR3 DNA reads as TGTGCCAGCAGTGGACTAGCGGGAGGTGTCAATGAGCAGTTCTTC.

Judged by abundance, this clone is medium-sized (0.01 to 0.1%). The rearrangement uses TRBV28 and TRBJ1-1; D ambiguous. Trimming removed 3 bases at V and 3 bases at J, with 8 bases between. The CDR3 has 13 residues. CDR1 and CDR2 (germline): MDHEN, SYDVKM. In DNA form, the CDR3 reads TGTGCCAGCAGTTTGTCCCAGTACACTGAAGCTTTCTTT. Its translation is CASSLSQYTEAFF. The full variable domain, its missing parts supplied by reference TRBV28 and TRBJ1-1, is DVKVTQSSRYLVKRTGEKVFLECVQDMDHENMFWYRQDPGLGLRLIYFSYDVKMKEKGDIPEGYSVSREKKERFSLILESASTNQTSMYLCASSLSQYTEAFFGQGTRLTVV.

A single count supports this clone. This rearrangement joins TRBV11-2 to TRBJ2-5, with 12 bases fitting TRBD2. Germline loops: CDR1 SGHAT, CDR2 FQNNGV. With 4 bases clipped from V and 4 bases from J, the junction kept 4 bases outside the gene matches. The CDR3 sequence is 15 residues long. This chain's CDR3 is CASSSRLAGAETQYF. Here the CDR3 DNA reads TGTGCCAGCAGCTCGAGACTAGCGGGGGCAGAGACCCAGTACTTC.

The chain employs TRBV28 and TRBJ2-7; 9 bases agree with TRBD2. Trimming at V came to 5 bases and at J to 2 bases, leaving 7 bases not matched to a gene. From germline, CDR1 is MDHEN and CDR2 SYDVKM. This CDR3 has 15 residues. The CDR3 coding sequence is TGTGCCAGCAGTCGGCCGGGACTAGCCCCCTACGAGCAGTACTTC. It codes for CASSRPGLAPYEQYF.